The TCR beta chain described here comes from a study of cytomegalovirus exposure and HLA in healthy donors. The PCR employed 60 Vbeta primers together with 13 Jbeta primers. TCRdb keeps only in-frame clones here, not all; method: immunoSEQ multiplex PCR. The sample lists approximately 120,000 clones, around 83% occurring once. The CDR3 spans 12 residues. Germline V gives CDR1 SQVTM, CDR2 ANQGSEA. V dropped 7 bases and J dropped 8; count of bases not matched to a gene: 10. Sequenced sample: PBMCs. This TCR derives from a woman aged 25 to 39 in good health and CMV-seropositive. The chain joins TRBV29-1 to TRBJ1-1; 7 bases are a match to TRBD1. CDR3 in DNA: TGCAGCGCCCTCCCCGACAGGGCGGAAGCTTTCTTT. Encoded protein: CSALPDRAEAFF.